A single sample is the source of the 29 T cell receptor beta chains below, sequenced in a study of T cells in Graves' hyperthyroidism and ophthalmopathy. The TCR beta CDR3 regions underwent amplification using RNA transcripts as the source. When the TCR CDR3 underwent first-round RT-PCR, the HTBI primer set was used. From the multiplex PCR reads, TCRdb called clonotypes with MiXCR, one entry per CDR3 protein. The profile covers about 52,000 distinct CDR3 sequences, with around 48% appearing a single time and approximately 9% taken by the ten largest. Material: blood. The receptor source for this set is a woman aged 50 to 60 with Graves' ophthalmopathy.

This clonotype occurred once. The CDR3 spells CASSPGDNTEAFF. CDR3 DNA: TGCGCCAGCAGCCCAGGAGACAACACTGAAGCTTTCTTT. The rearrangement links TRBV10-2 to TRBJ1-1; no reliable D call. Germline V lookup: CDR1 WSHSY, CDR2 SAAADI. The CDR3 spans 13 residues. The V and J ends lost 6 bases and 2 bases respectively, with 10 bases between them.

The CDR3, as DNA: TGTGCCAGTAAGGCGGGAGACAGCACAGATACGCAGTATTTT. It encodes CASKAGDSTDTQYF. The V and J genes are TRBV19 and TRBJ2-3; TRBD2 matches at 7 bases. Trimming took 7 bases from V and 0 from J; bases not matched to a gene: 4. CDR1 is LNHDA and CDR2 is SQIVND in the germline V gene (reference sequence). The CDR3 sequence is 14 residues long.

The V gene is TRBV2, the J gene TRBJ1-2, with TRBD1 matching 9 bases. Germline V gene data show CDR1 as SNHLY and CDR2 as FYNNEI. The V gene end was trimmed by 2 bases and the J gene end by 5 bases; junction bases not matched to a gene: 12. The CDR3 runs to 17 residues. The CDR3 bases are TGTGCCAGCAGTGAAACGGGACAGGGAACGGCTTGGTATGGCTACACCTTC. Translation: CASSETGQGTAWYGYTF.

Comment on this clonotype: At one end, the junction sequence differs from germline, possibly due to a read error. CDR3 protein: CTTSKLRKQYF. Here the CDR3 DNA reads TGTACCACCAGCAAACTACGTAAGCAGTACTTC. J is TRBJ2-7 and V is TRBV15; D gene uncertain. Germline V gives CDR1 LNHNV, CDR2 YYDKDF (reference sequence). The CDR3 length is 11 residues.

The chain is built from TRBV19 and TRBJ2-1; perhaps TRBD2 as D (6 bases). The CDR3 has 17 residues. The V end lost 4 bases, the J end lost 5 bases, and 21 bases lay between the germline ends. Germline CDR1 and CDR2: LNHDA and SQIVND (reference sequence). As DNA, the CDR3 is TGTGCCAGTAGTAAACCAAGCGGGCACGGCGCGGACAATGAGCAGTTCTTC. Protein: CASSKPSGHGADNEQFF.

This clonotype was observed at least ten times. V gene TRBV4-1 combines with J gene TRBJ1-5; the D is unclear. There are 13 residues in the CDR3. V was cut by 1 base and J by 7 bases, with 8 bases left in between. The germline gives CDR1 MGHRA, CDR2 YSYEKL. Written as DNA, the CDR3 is TGCGCCAGCAGCCAAGGTCGTGGGCAGCCCCAGCATTTT. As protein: CASSQGRGQPQHF.

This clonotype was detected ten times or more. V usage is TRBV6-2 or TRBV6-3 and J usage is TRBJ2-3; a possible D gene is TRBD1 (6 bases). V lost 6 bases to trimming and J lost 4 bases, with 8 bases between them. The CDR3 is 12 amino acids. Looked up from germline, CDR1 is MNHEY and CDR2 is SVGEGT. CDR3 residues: CASRTGSDTQYF. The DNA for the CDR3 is TGTGCCAGCAGAACAGGGTCAGATACGCAGTATTTT.

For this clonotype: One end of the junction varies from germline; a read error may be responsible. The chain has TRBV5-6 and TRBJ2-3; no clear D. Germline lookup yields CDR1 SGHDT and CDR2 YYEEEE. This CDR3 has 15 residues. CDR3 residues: CPSSLGLVEADTQYF. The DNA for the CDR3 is TGTCCCAGCAGCCTGGGGTTAGTAGAAGCAGATACGCAGTATTTT.

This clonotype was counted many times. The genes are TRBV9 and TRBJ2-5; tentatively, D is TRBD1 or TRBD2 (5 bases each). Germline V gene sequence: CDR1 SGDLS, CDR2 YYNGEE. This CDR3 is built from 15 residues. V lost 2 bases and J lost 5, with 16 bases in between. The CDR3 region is CASSVGDAPRETQYF. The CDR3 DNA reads TGTGCCAGCAGCGTGGGGGACGCGCCGAGGGAGACCCAGTACTTC.

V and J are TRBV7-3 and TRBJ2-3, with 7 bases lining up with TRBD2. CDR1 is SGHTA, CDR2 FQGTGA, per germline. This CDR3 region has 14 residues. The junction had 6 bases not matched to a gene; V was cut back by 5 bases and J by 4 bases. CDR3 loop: CASSAGVGPDTQYF. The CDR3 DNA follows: TGTGCCAGCAGCGCGGGGGTTGGTCCAGATACGCAGTATTTT.

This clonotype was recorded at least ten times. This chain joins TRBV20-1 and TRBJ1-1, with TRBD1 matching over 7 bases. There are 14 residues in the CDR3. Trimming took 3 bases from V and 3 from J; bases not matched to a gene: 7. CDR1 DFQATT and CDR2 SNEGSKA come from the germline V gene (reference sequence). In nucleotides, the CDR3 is TGCAGTGCTAGTGCAACAGGGGTTTACACTGAAGCTTTCTTT. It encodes CSASATGVYTEAFF.

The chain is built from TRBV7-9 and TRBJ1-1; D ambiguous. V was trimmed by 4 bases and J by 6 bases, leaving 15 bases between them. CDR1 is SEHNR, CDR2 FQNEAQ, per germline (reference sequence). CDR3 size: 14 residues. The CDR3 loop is CASSYPPVGSEAFF. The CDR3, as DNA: TGTGCCAGCAGCTATCCCCCGGTGGGCTCTGAAGCTTTCTTT.

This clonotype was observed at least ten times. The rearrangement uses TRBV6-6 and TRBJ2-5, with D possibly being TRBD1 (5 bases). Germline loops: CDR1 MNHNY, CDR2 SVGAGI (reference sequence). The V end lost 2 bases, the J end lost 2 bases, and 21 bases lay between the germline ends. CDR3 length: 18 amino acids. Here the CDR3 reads CASSYLQPGWMGQETQYF. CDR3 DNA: TGTGCCAGCAGTTACCTACAACCAGGGTGGATGGGTCAAGAGACCCAGTACTTC.

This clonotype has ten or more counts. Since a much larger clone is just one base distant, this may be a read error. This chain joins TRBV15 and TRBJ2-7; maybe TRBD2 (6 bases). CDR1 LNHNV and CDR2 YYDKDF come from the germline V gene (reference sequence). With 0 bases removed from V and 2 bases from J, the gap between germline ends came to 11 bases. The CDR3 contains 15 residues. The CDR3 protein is CATSRDRRGAYEQYF. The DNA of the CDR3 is TGTGCCACCAGCAGAGATAGGCGGGGTGCCTACGAGCAGTACTTC.

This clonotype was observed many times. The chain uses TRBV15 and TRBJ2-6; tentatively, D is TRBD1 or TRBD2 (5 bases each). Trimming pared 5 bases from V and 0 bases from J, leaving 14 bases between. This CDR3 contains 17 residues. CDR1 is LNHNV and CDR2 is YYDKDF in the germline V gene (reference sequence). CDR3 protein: CATSGGPFTSGANVLTF. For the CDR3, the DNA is TGTGCCACCAGCGGGGGACCGTTTACCTCTGGGGCCAACGTCCTGACTTTC. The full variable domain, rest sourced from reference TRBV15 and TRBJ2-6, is DAMVIQNPRYQVTQFGKPVTLSCSQTLNHNVMYWYQQKSSQAPKLLFHYYDKDFNNEADTPDNFQSRRPNTSFCFLDIRSPGLGDTAMYLCATSGGPFTSGANVLTFGAGSRLTVL.

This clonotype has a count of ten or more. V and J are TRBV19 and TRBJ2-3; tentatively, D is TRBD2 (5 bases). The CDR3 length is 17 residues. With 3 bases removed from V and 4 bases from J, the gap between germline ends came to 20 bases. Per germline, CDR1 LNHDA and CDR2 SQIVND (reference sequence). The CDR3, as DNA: TGTGCCAGTAGTATTAGGAGGAGTGGCGAGATACCAGATACGCAGTATTTT. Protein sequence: CASSIRRSGEIPDTQYF.

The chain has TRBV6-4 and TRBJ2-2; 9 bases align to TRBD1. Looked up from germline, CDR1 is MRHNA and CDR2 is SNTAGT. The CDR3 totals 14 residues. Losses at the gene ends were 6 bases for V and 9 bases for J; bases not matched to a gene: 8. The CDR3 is CASRRPDRGRELFF. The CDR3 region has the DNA TGTGCCAGCAGAAGACCGGACAGGGGCCGGGAGCTGTTTTTT.

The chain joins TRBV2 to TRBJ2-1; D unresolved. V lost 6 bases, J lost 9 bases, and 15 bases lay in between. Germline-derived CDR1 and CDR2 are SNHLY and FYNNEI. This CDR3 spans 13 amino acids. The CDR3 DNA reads TGTGCCAGCAGGCCCCAGCCGAACACTGAGCAGTTCTTC. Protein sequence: CASRPQPNTEQFF.

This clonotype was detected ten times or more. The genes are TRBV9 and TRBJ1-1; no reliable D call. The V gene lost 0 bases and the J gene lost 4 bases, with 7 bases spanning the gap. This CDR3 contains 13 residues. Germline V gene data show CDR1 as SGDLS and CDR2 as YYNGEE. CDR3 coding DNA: TGTGCCAGCAGCGTAGTCCCCTCCACTGAAGCTTTCTTT. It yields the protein CASSVVPSTEAFF.

The CDR3 here is CASRWGRGSTEAFF. The CDR3 coding sequence is TGTGCCAGTAGGTGGGGCCGGGGATCTACTGAAGCTTTCTTT. The chain links TRBV19 to TRBJ1-1, with D possibly matching TRBD1 (5 bases). CDR1 is LNHDA and CDR2 is SQIVND in the germline V gene (reference sequence). The CDR3 is made up of 14 amino acids. Trimming removed 6 bases from V and 5 bases from J, with 16 bases in between. The variable domain in full, completed from reference TRBV19 and TRBJ1-1, reads DGGITQSPKYLFRKEGQNVTLSCEQNLNHDAMYWYRQDPGQGLRLIYYSQIVNDFQKGDIAEGYSVSREKKESFPLTVTSAQKNPTAFYLCASRWGRGSTEAFFGQGTRLTVV.

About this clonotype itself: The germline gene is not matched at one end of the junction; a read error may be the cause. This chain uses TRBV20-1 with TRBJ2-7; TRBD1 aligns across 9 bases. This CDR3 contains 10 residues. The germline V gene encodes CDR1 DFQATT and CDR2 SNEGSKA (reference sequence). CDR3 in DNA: TGCAGTGCCTTTCCCGGACAGGGGAACTTC. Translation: CSAFPGQGNF.

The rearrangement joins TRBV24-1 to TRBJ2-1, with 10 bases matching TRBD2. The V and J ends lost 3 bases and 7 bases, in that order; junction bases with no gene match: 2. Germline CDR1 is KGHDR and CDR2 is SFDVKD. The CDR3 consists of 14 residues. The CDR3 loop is CATSDGSGRNEQFF. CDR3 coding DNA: TGTGCCACCAGTGATGGTAGCGGGAGGAATGAGCAGTTCTTC.

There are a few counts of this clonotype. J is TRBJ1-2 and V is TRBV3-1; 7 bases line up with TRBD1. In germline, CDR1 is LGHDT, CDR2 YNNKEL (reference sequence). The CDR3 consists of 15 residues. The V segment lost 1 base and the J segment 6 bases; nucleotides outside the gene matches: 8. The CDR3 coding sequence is TGTGCCAGCAGCCAAGTTTCCCACAGGGGTCATGGCTACACCTTC. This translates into CASSQVSHRGHGYTF.

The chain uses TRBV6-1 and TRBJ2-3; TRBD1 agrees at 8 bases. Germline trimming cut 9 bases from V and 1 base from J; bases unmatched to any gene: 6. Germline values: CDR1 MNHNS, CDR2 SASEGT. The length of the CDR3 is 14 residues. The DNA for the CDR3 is TGTGCCAGGAGCCTGGGACAGGGCACAGATACGCAGTATTTT. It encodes CARSLGQGTDTQYF.

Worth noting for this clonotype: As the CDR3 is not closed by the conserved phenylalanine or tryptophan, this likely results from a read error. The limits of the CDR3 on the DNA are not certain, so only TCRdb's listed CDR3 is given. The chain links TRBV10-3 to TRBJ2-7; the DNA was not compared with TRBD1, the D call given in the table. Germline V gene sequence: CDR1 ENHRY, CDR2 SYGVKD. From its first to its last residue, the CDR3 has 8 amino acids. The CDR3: CAIREPNR.

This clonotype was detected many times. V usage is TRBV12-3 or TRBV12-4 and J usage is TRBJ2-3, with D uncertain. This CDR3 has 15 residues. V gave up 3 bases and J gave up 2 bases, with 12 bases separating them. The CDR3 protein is CASSFAAVFTDTQYF. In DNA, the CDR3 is TGTGCCAGCAGTTTTGCGGCGGTTTTCACAGATACGCAGTATTTT.

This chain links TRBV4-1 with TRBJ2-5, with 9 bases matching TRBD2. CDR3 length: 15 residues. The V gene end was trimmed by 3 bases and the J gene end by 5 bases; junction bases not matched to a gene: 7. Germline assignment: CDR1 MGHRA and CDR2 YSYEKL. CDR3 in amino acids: CASSHLAGRRETQYF. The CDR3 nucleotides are TGCGCCAGCAGCCACCTAGCGGGGCGCCGTGAGACCCAGTACTTC.

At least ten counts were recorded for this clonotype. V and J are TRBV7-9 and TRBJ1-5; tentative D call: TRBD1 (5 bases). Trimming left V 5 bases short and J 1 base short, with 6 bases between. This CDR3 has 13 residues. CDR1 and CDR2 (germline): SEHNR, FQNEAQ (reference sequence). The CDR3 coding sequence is TGTGCCAGCAGCCGGGACAGCAATCAGCCCCAGCATTTT. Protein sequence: CASSRDSNQPQHF.

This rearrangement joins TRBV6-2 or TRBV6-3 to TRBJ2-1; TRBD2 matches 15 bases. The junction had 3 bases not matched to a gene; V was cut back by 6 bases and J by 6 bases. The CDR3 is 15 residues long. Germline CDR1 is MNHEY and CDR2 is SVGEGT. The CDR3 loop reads CASRKGLAGGNEQFF. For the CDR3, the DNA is TGTGCCAGCAGAAAGGGACTAGCGGGAGGCAATGAGCAGTTCTTC.